The rows below give T cell receptor beta chains drawn from one sample of a study of blood T cell repertoires in COVID-19. Profiling relied on immunoSEQ multiplex PCR, and the TCRdb table lists in-frame clones only, not all of them. The sample consists of approximately 310,000 clones, 80% to 90% of them appearing once. Material for sequencing was PBMCs or T cells enriched from blood (not recorded which). The receptors shown here come from a man aged 25-40 years who had recovered from COVID-19. The CDR3 runs from the conserved cysteine through the conserved F or W.

v_gene | CDR3aa
TRBV5-4 | CASSLEVTSGGAFF
TRBV5-1 | CASSLQGVRGGYTF
TRBV2 | CASIPGGTDTQYF
TRBV11-2 | CASSFGLAGLQTQYF
TRBV21-1 | CASSNRGWRKNTEAFF
TRBV5-6 | CASSLRRGGGYTF
TRBV19 | CASSIAPLRLSYNEQFF
TRBV27 | CASSSRGSGESDTQYF
TRBV10-3 | CATKDRVGNSPLHF
TRBV28 | CASSSWGKLAGGPHEQFF
TRBV15 | CATSRDRSGLYNEQFF
TRBV7-3 | CASSRQTISSRDTQYF
TRBV5-1 | CASSYSPGGGTEAFF
TRBV2 | CASTELGQGYGYTF
TRBV25-1 | CASSASEQYF
TRBV19 | CASMGQSSYNSPLHF
TRBV6-5 | CASSQTVTHSPLHF
TRBV4-2 | CASSQDRSGTDTQYF
TRBV19 | CASSGRGYEQFF
TRBV11-2 | CASSSEGRPGSPLHF
TRBV19 | CASSLGRDRPNTEAFF
TRBV28 | CASIQHGQGFNEKLFF
TRBV5-1 | CASSLARDRGNYEQYF
TRBV2 | CASSSGLAGGTDTQYF
TRBV12-5 | CASGRASNSPLHF
TRBV6-2/TRBV6-3 | CASSRDSGGGYTF
TRBV18 | CASSPPNRGLGTEAFF
TRBV6-2/TRBV6-3 | CASSVTMSNQPQHF
TRBV6-6 | CATTLASREGNQPQHF
TRBV11-2 | CASSLTGNTYNSPLHF
TRBV11-2 | CASSPTGGGTEAFF
TRBV5-1 | CASSLAGTVGLQETQYF
TRBV12-3/TRBV12-4 | CASRERENSPLHF
TRBV2 | CASSDLTKETQYF
TRBV11-3 | CASSNRGAYNEQFF
TRBV30 | CAWSVSLGATEAFF
TRBV5-1 | CASSPRVASNYGYTF
TRBV7-8 | CASSKAPQGLNTEAFF
TRBV5-5 | CASSPRQGVGYGYTF
TRBV27 | CASSQDRWNGYTF
TRBV29-1 | CSAGTIGYGYTF